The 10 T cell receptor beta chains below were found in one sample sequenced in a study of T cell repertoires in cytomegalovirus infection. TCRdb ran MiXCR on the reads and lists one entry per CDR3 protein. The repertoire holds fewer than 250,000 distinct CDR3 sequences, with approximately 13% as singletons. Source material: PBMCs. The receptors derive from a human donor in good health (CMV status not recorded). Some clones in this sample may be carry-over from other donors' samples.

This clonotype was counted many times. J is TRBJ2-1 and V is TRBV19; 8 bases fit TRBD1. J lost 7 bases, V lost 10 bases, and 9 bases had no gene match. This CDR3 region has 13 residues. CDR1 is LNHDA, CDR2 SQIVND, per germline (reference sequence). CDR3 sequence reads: CATGRDRINEQFF. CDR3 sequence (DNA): TGTGCCACCGGCCGGGACAGGATTAATGAGCAGTTCTTC.

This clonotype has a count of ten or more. The chain's CDR3 is CASSFRVNSYNEQFF. Written as DNA, the CDR3 is TGTGCCAGCAGTTTTAGGGTTAACTCCTACAATGAGCAGTTCTTC. V gene TRBV12-3 or TRBV12-4 combines with J gene TRBJ2-1; D ambiguous. V lost 3 bases, J lost 0 bases, and 9 bases lay in between. The CDR3 totals 15 residues.

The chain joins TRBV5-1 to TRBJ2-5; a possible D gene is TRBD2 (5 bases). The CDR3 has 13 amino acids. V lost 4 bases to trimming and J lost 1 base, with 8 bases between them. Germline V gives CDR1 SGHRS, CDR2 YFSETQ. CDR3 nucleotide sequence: TGCGCCAGCAGCCCGGGGAGCCAAGAGACCCAGTACTTC. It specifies CASSPGSQETQYF.

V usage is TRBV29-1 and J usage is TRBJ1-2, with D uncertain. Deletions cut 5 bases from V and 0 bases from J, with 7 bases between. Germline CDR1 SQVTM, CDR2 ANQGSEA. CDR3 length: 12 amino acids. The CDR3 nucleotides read TGCAGCGTTTTCGACGCTAACTATGGCTACACCTTC. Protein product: CSVFDANYGYTF.

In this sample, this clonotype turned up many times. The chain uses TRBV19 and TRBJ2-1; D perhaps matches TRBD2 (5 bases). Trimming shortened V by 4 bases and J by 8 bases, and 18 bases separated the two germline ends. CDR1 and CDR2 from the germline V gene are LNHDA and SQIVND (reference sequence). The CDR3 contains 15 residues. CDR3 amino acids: CASSRLGSPRDEQFF. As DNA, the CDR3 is TGTGCCAGTAGTAGGTTGGGCTCGCCGAGGGATGAGCAGTTCTTC.

CDR3 DNA: TGTGCCAGCAGTTTTCCGGGGCTTCGTGGCACAGATACGCAGTATTTT. Translation: CASSFPGLRGTDTQYF. This rearrangement joins TRBV11-2 to TRBJ2-3; perhaps D is TRBD1 or TRBD2 (5 bases each). Deletions cut 6 bases from V and 1 base from J, with 17 bases between. Germline lookup yields CDR1 SGHAT and CDR2 FQNNGV. CDR3 length equals 16 residues.

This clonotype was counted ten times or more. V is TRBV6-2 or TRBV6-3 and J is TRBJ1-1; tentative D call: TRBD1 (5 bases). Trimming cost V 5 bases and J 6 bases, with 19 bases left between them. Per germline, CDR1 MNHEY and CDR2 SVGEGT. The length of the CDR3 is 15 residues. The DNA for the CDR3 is TGTGCCAGCAGTATCCCCAGGGTAATCAAGGCTGAAGCTTTCTTT. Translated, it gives CASSIPRVIKAEAFF.

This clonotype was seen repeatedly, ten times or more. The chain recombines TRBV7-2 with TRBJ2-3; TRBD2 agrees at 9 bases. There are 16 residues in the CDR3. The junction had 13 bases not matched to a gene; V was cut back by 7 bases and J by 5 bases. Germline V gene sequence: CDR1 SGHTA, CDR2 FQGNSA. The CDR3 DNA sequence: TGTGCCAGCACCGGACTAGCGAATATGGCTGTAGATACGCAGTATTTT. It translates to CASTGLANMAVDTQYF.

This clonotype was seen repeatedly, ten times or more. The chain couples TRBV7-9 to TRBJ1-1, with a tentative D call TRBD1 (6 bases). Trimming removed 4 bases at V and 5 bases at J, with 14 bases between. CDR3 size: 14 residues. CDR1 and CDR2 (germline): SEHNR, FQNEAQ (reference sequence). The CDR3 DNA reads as TGTGCCAGCAGCTCGGGACATCTGAGGACTGAAGCTTTCTTT. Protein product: CASSSGHLRTEAFF.

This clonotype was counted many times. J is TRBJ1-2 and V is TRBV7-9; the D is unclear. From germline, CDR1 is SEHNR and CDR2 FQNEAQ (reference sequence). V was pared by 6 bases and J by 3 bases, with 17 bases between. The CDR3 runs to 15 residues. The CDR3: CASRVGSPSDYGYTF. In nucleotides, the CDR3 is TGTGCCAGCAGAGTGGGCAGCCCCTCTGACTATGGCTACACCTTC.